The 25 T cell receptor beta chains in this list originate from one sample, sequenced in a study of cytomegalovirus exposure and HLA in healthy donors. The PCR ran on 60 Vbeta and 13 Jbeta primers. Produced via immunoSEQ multiplex PCR; TCRdb's table is partial and in-frame only. The data show approximately 150,000 clones, 77% seen once. The source material was PBMCs. These receptors were obtained from a woman between 35 and 50 years old in good health and CMV-seropositive.

V gene TRBV28 combines with J gene TRBJ2-2, with 8 bases identical to TRBD2. V was clipped by 4 bases and J by 4 bases; unmatched bases: 11. The CDR3 is 17 residues long. The germline V gene encodes CDR1 MDHEN and CDR2 SYDVKM. The CDR3 DNA reads as TGTGCCAGCAGTTCCGGAGGAGCGGGAGTGGGCACCGGGGAGCTGTTTTTT. Its translation: CASSSGGAGVGTGELFF.

The chain joins TRBV7-8 to TRBJ1-5; D may be TRBD1 (6 bases). CDR1 SGHVS and CDR2 FQNEAQ come from the germline V gene. The CDR3 consists of 13 residues. The germline V and J ends were trimmed by 1 base and 7 bases, with 8 bases remaining between them. For the CDR3, the DNA is TGTGCCAGCAGCTTAGAAAGGGGGCAGCCCCAGCATTTT. Translation: CASSLERGQPQHF.

V usage is TRBV6-5 and J usage is TRBJ1-1, with D perhaps matching TRBD1 (5 bases). This CDR3 is 14 amino acids long. Trimming left V 7 bases short and J 5 bases short, with 17 bases between. In germline, CDR1 is MNHEY, CDR2 SVGAGI. This CDR3 is CASNAGMYGTEAFF. In nucleotides, the CDR3 is TGTGCCAGCAATGCAGGGATGTATGGAACTGAAGCTTTCTTT.

The chain couples TRBV10-1 to TRBJ1-6; the match to TRBD1 covers 7 bases. This CDR3 spans 13 amino acids. Germline V gene lookup returns CDR1 WNHNN and CDR2 SYGVQD (reference sequence). The J segment lost 8 bases and the V segment lost 6 bases, leaving 4 bases of the junction unmatched. In nucleotides, the CDR3 is TGCGCCAGCAGGAGGGACAGTGATTCACCCCTCCACTTT. It is translated as CASRRDSDSPLHF.

The V gene is TRBV7-9, the J gene TRBJ1-1, with TRBD1 identical over 9 bases. Germline CDR1 is SEHNR and CDR2 is FQNEAQ (reference sequence). After removal of 4 bases from V and 8 bases from J, the junction contained 2 bases not matched to a gene. The CDR3 contains 12 residues. The CDR3 here is CASSWGQGEAFF. CDR3 in DNA: TGTGCCAGCAGCTGGGGACAGGGCGAAGCTTTCTTT.

This clone was recorded a few times. The chain uses TRBV29-1 and TRBJ1-3; possibly TRBD1 for D (6 bases). V was trimmed by 6 bases and J by 0 bases, leaving 9 bases between them. The CDR3 extends over 13 amino acids. CDR1 and CDR2 from the germline V gene are SQVTM and ANQGSEA. The CDR3 here is CSVEDSSGNTIYF. CDR3 DNA: TGCAGCGTCGAGGACAGCTCTGGAAACACCATATATTTT. Looking up the rest from reference TRBV29-1 and TRBJ1-3 gives the full variable domain: SAVISQKPSRDICQRGTSLTIQCQVDSQVTMMFWYRQQPGQSLTLIATANQGSEATYESGFVIDKFPISRPNLTFSTLTVSNMSPEDSSIYLCSVEDSSGNTIYFGEGSWLTVV.

This clone has only a few counts. The chain has TRBV5-6 and TRBJ2-3; 11 bases line up with TRBD1. Germline V gene lookup returns CDR1 SGHDT and CDR2 YYEEEE. This CDR3 has 14 amino acids. V was clipped by 3 bases and J by 7 bases; unmatched bases: 4. The CDR3 region has the DNA TGTGCCAGCAGCTCCCGGACAGGGGGCAATACGCAGTATTTT. It yields the protein CASSSRTGGNTQYF.

CDR3 nucleotide sequence: TGTGCCAGCAGCTTAGGAGCGGGAGGGGGGTACAATGAGCAGTTCTTC. It yields the protein CASSLGAGGGYNEQFF. The chain is built from TRBV7-9 and TRBJ2-1; 10 bases line up with TRBD2. V lost 1 base and J lost 4; bases outside the gene matches: 4. From germline, CDR1 is SEHNR and CDR2 FQNEAQ (reference sequence). The CDR3 has 16 residues.

The V and J genes are TRBV7-2 and TRBJ1-1; TRBD1 is a possible D gene (5 bases). The CDR3 spans 13 residues. In germline, CDR1 is SGHTA, CDR2 FQGNSA. V was cut by 3 bases and J by 8 bases, with 13 bases left in between. The CDR3 bases are TGTGCCAGCAGCTTTCCGGGACTGAGGGAAGCTTTCTTT. This gives the protein CASSFPGLREAFF.

The V and J genes are TRBV25-1 and TRBJ1-2; D not resolved. Trimming removed 0 bases at V and 4 bases at J, with 9 bases between. The CDR3 totals 14 residues. CDR1 MGHDK and CDR2 SYGVNS come from the germline V gene. The CDR3: CASSEYGGTYGYTF. The CDR3 DNA reads TGTGCCAGCAGTGAATATGGAGGAACCTATGGCTACACCTTC.

The genes are TRBV18 and TRBJ1-5, with TRBD1 as a possible D gene (6 bases). V lost 0 bases to trimming and J lost 7 bases, with 13 bases between them. The V gene's germline CDR1 is KGHSH and CDR2 LQKENI. This CDR3 has 15 residues. The CDR3 DNA is TGTGCCAGCTCACCACCTTCAGGGAGGGGGCAGCCCCAGCATTTT. Its translation: CASSPPSGRGQPQHF.

The chain links TRBV10-1 to TRBJ2-2; 8 bases line up with TRBD1. V was pared by 10 bases and J by 4 bases, with 8 bases of the junction left unmatched. The CDR3 is made up of 14 amino acids. Germline CDR1 and CDR2: WNHNN and SYGVQD (reference sequence). DNA for the CDR3: TGCGCCACCCCCGGGACAGGTAGCACCGGGGAGCTGTTTTTT. Protein product: CATPGTGSTGELFF.

The V and J genes are TRBV7-9 and TRBJ1-2; 7 bases fit TRBD1. Germline CDR1 reads SEHNR; CDR2 reads FQNEAQ (reference sequence). CDR3 length: 15 residues. J was trimmed by 5 bases and V by 5 bases; bases with no gene match: 11. The CDR3 DNA is TGTGCCAGCAGCACCAGGACAGGCAGCGGGTATGGCTACACCTTC. Residues: CASSTRTGSGYGYTF.

V gene TRBV7-9 combines with J gene TRBJ2-1; D is unclear. There are 11 residues in the CDR3. Germline CDR1 and CDR2: SEHNR and FQNEAQ (reference sequence). Deletions cut 5 bases from V and 10 bases from J, with 9 bases between. The CDR3 region has the DNA TGTGCCAGCAGCCCGATGCAGGAGCAGTTCTTC. Protein sequence: CASSPMQEQFF.

This rearrangement joins TRBV4-3 to TRBJ1-2; D gene unclear. V gave up 3 bases and J gave up 2 bases, with 10 bases separating them. Germline V CDR1 and CDR2: LGHNA, YSLEER. The length of the CDR3 is 14 residues. Here the CDR3 reads CASSHEAPNYGYTF. CDR3 coding DNA: TGCGCCAGCAGCCACGAGGCCCCGAACTATGGCTACACCTTC.

V usage is TRBV5-1 and J usage is TRBJ1-1; D possibly corresponds to TRBD1 (6 bases). The CDR3 totals 15 residues. Germline lookup yields CDR1 SGHRS and CDR2 YFSETQ. The V end was cut by 5 bases, the J end by 0 bases, with 14 bases between. CDR3 protein: CASRSPTGLNTEAFF. CDR3 sequence (DNA): TGCGCCAGCAGATCCCCCACAGGGCTGAACACTGAAGCTTTCTTT.

The chain carries TRBV5-6 and TRBJ1-2; possible D gene TRBD1, 5 bases. Between the trimmed V and J ends, which lost 0 bases and 4 bases, there was a span of 13 bases. Germline V gene sequence: CDR1 SGHDT, CDR2 YYEEEE. CDR3 length: 15 amino acids. The CDR3 DNA sequence: TGTGCCAGCAGCTTGGTACTACAGGATGGCTATGGCTACACCTTC. Its protein product is CASSLVLQDGYGYTF.

This clone was recorded once. The CDR3 coding sequence is TGTGCCATCAGTGAAGTTGGCGGGGGGGGGTCGGAGACCCAGTACTTC. Translation gives CAISEVGGGGSETQYF. V and J are TRBV10-3 and TRBJ2-5; 9 bases are shared with TRBD2. The V and J ends lost 3 bases and 5 bases, in that order; junction bases with no gene match: 10. The germline CDR1 and CDR2 sequences are ENHRY and SYGVKD. The CDR3 spans 16 residues.

The V and J genes are TRBV14 and TRBJ1-3, with no clear D. The CDR3 totals 15 residues. Germline CDR1 and CDR2: SGHDN and FVKESK. V was pared by 0 bases and J by 0 bases, with 6 bases between. Here the CDR3 reads CASSQDFGSGNTIYF. CDR3 bases: TGTGCCAGCAGCCAAGATTTCGGCTCTGGAAACACCATATATTTT. The full variable domain, in which reference TRBV14 and TRBJ1-3 provide the parts outside the CDR3, is EAGVTQFPSHSVIEKGQTVTLRCDPISGHDNLYWYRRVMGKEIKFLLHFVKESKQDESGMPNNRFLAERTGGTYSTLKVQPAELEDSGVYFCASSQDFGSGNTIYFGEGSWLTVV.

This chain links TRBV7-2 with TRBJ1-5; the D gene is possibly TRBD1 (5 bases). Trimming pared 2 bases from V and 2 bases from J, leaving 13 bases between. This CDR3 region has 16 residues. Germline assignment: CDR1 SGHTA and CDR2 FQGNSA. The CDR3 region is CASSLFPQGGNQPQHF. CDR3 in DNA: TGTGCCAGCAGCTTATTCCCGCAGGGTGGCAATCAGCCCCAGCATTTT. The whole variable domain, remainder taken from reference TRBV7-2 and TRBJ1-5, is GAGVSQSPSNKVTEKGKDVELRCDPISGHTALYWYRQSLGQGLEFLIYFQGNSAPDKSGLPSDRFSAERTGGSVSTLTIQRTQQEDSAVYLCASSLFPQGGNQPQHFGDGTRLSIL.

The chain has TRBV6-1 and TRBJ2-1, with TRBD2 matching 8 bases. The CDR3 runs to 19 residues. The ends lost 4 bases at V and 0 bases at J; junction bases unmatched: 14. CDR1 MNHNS and CDR2 SASEGT come from the germline V gene. The CDR3 coding sequence is TGTGCCAGCAGTGTTATGATCCCCAGCGGGGGCCTCTCCTACAATGAGCAGTTCTTC. Its translation is CASSVMIPSGGLSYNEQFF.

The gene calls are TRBV7-9 and TRBJ1-1; 7 bases line up with TRBD1. CDR1 is SEHNR and CDR2 is FQNEAQ in the germline V gene (reference sequence). The CDR3 spans 14 residues. Unmatched junction bases numbered 9, after V lost 5 bases and J lost 6 bases. CDR3 in DNA: TGTGCCAGCAGCCCTCAGGCCGGGACAGCTGAAGCTTTCTTT. It translates to CASSPQAGTAEAFF.

V is TRBV7-6 and J is TRBJ2-7, with D possibly TRBD2 on 5 matching bases. The CDR3 has 15 residues. Germline values: CDR1 SGHVS, CDR2 FNYEAQ. Trimming cost V 2 bases and J 3 bases, with 14 bases left between them. In nucleotides, the CDR3 is TGTGCCAGCAGCTTAAGTCCGGGTGAGGGCTACGAGCAGTACTTC. Translated, it gives CASSLSPGEGYEQYF.

The chain combines TRBV7-9 with TRBJ2-2, with 9 positions matching TRBD2. Germline trimming cut 1 base from V and 4 bases from J; bases unmatched to any gene: 7. This CDR3 region has 17 residues. Germline CDR1 is SEHNR and CDR2 is FQNEAQ (reference sequence). CDR3 DNA sequence: TGTGCCAGCAGCTTAGGGGGACTAGCTCTTTCCACCGGGGAGCTGTTTTTT. Its translation is CASSLGGLALSTGELFF.

The chain couples TRBV28 to TRBJ2-7; 10 bases map to TRBD1. This CDR3 spans 16 amino acids. The J segment lost 6 bases and the V segment lost 6 bases, leaving 14 bases of the junction unmatched. From germline, CDR1 is MDHEN and CDR2 SYDVKM. This chain's CDR3 is CASSTTRTGGRFEQYF. The CDR3 nucleotides read TGTGCCAGCAGCACAACCCGGACAGGGGGTCGATTCGAGCAGTACTTC.